The clone carrying this T cell receptor beta chain was recorded only once. This entry is derived from a study of cytomegalovirus exposure and HLA in healthy donors. Sequencing used immunoSEQ multiplex PCR; TCRdb keeps in-frame clones, though not all of them. The sample records approximately 150,000 clones, approximately 91% being singletons. The junction had 6 bases not matched to a gene; V was cut back by 10 bases and J by 3 bases. CDR1 is ENHRY, CDR2 SYGVKD, per germline. The CDR3 is 13 residues long. The V gene is TRBV10-3, the J gene TRBJ1-2, with 9 bases identical to TRBD1. The sequence was collected from a man aged 18-30 years in good health and CMV-seronegative. Input material: PBMCs. CDR3 amino acids: CASNRGQDYGYTF. The CDR3 DNA reads TGTGCCAGTAACAGGGGGCAGGACTATGGCTACACCTTC.